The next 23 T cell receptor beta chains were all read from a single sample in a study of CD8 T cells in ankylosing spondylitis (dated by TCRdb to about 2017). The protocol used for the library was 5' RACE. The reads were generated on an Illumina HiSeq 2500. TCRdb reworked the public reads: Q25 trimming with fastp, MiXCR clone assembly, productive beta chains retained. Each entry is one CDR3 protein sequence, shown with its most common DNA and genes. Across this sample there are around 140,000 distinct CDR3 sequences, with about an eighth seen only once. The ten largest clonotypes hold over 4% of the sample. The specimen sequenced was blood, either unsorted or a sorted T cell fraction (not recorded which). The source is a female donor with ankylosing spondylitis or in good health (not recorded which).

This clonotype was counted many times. CDR3: CASSPTRGSFNEKLFF. CDR3 nucleotides: TGTGCCAGCAGCCCGACTCGCGGCAGTTTTAATGAAAAACTGTTTTTT. V is TRBV11-3 and J is TRBJ1-4; no definite D call. The germline gives CDR1 SGHNT, CDR2 YENEEA. The CDR3 is 16 residues long. V was shortened by 5 bases and J by 4 bases, with 17 bases between the two germline ends. Full variable domain (missing parts from reference TRBV11-3 and TRBJ1-4): EAGVVQSPRYKIIEKKQPVAFWCNPISGHNTLYWYLQNLGQGPELLIRYENEEAVDDSQLPKDRFSAERLKGVDSTLKIQPAELGDSAVYLCASSPTRGSFNEKLFFGSGTQLSVL.

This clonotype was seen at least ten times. This CDR3 reads CASSLRPQGALTTDTQYF. In DNA form, the CDR3 reads TGTGCCAGCAGCCTACGACCCCAGGGGGCCCTGACCACAGATACGCAGTATTTT. This chain links TRBV3-1 with TRBJ2-3; 8 positions match TRBD1. This CDR3 spans 18 amino acids. Germline V gene data show CDR1 as LGHDT and CDR2 as YNNKEL (reference sequence). V shed 4 bases, J shed 2 bases, and the junction held 14 bases outside the gene matches.

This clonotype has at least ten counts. The CDR3 DNA reads as TGTGCCAGCAGCCAGGAGGGGACTAGGCTCTCCTACAATGAGCAGTTCTTC. This encodes CASSQEGTRLSYNEQFF. The V call is TRBV3-1, the J call TRBJ2-1, with 8 bases matching TRBD2. V lost 3 bases to trimming and J lost 0 bases; unmatched junction nucleotides: 7. Looked up from germline, CDR1 is LGHDT and CDR2 is YNNKEL (reference sequence). There are 17 residues in the CDR3.

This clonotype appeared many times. In DNA, the CDR3 is TGCAGTGCTCGGCGGGATCACACCGGGGAGCTGTTTTTT. This codes for CSARRDHTGELFF. V and J are TRBV20-1 and TRBJ2-2; weak D call: TRBD2 (6 bases). V lost 5 bases and J lost 3, with 10 bases in between. Per germline, CDR1 DFQATT and CDR2 SNEGSKA (reference sequence). This CDR3 is 13 amino acids long.

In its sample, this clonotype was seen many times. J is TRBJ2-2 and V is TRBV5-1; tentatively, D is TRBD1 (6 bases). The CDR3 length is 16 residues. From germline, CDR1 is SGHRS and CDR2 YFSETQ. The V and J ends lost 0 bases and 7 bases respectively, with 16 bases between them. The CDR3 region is CASSLEGTTGRGELFF. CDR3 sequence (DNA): TGCGCCAGCAGCTTGGAGGGGACAACGGGACGCGGGGAGCTGTTTTTT.

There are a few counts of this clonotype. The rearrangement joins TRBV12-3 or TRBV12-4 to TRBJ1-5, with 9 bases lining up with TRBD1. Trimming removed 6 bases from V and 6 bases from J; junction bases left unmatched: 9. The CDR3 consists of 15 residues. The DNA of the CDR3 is TGTGCCAGCAGGGGAGGACAGGGGAGGGGTCAGCCCCAGCATTTT. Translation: CASRGGQGRGQPQHF.

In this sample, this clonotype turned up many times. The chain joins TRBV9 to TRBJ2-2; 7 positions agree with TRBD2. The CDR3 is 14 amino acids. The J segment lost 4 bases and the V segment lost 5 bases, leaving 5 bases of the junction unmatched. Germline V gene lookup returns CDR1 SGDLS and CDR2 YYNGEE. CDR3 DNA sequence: TGTGCCAGCAGAAGTTGGGGGGGCACCGGGGAGCTGTTTTTT. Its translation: CASRSWGGTGELFF.

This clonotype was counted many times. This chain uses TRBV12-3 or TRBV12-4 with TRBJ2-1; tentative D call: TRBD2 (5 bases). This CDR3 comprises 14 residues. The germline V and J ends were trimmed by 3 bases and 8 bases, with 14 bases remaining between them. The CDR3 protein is CASSFEGVGDEQFF. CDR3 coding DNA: TGTGCCAGCAGTTTTGAGGGAGTAGGCGATGAGCAGTTCTTC.

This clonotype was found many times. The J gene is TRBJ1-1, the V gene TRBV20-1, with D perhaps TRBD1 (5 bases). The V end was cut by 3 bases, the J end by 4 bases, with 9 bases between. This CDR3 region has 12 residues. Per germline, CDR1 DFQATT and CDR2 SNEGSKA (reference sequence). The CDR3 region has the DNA TGCAGTGCTAGGGCGGGGGTCACTGAAGCTTTCTTT. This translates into CSARAGVTEAFF.

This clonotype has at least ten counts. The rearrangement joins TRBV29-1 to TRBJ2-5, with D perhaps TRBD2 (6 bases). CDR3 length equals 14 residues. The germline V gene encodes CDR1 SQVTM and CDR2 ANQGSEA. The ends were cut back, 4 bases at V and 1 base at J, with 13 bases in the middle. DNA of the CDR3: TGCAGCGTTGCCTGGAATAGCGGCCAAGAGACCCAGTACTTC. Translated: CSVAWNSGQETQYF.

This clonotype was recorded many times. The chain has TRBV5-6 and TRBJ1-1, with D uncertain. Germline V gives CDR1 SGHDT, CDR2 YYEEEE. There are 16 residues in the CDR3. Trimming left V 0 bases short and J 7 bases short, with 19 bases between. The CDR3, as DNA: TGTGCCAGCAGCTTGGGGGCCCCGGGCCTTTCCAGTGAAGCTTTCTTT. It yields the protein CASSLGAPGLSSEAFF.

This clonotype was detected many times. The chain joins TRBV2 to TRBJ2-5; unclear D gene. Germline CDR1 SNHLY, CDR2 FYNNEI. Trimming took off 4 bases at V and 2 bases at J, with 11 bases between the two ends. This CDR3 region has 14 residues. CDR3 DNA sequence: TGTGCCAGCAGTGCTCGTTGGGCGCAAGAGACCCAGTACTTC. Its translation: CASSARWAQETQYF.

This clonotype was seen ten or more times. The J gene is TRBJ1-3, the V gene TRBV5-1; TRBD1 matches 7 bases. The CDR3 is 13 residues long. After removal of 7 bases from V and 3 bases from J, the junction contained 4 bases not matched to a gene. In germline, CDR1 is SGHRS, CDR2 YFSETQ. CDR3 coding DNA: TGCGCCAGCGCATCAGGGGGTGGAAACACCATATATTTT. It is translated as CASASGGGNTIYF. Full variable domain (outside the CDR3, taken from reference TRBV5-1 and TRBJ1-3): KAGVTQTPRYLIKTRGQQVTLSCSPISGHRSVSWYQQTPGQGLQFLFEYFSETQRNKGNFPGRFSGRQFSNSRSEMNVSTLELGDSALYLCASASGGGNTIYFGEGSWLTVV.

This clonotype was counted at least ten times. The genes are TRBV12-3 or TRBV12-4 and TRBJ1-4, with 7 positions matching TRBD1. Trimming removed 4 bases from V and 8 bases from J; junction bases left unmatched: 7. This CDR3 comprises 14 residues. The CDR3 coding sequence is TGTGCCAGCAGTTGGACAGGAGGGAGGGAAAAACTGTTTTTT. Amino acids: CASSWTGGREKLFF.

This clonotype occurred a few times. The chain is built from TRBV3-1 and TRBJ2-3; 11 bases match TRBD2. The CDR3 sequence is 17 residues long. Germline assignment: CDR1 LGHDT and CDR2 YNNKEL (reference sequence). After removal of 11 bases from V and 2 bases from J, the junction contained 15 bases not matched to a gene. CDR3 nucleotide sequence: TGTGCCTCCACCAAGCAGGGGACTAGCGGAGCCACAGATACGCAGTATTTT. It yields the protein CASTKQGTSGATDTQYF.

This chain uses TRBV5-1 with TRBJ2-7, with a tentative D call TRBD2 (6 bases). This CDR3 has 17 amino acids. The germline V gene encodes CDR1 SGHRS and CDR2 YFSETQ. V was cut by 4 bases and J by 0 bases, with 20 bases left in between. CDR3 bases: TGCGCCAGCAGCCTTACACAATCCGGGAGTAGCTCCTACGAGCAGTACTTC. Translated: CASSLTQSGSSSYEQYF.

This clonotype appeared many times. CDR3 coding DNA: TGTGCCAGCAGCTTCGGGACTAGCGCTGAGCAGTTCTTC. Its protein product is CASSFGTSAEQFF. The genes are TRBV5-4 and TRBJ2-1, with 10 bases matching TRBD2. Germline lookup yields CDR1 SGHNT and CDR2 YYREEE (reference sequence). This CDR3 contains 13 residues. With V trimmed by 2 bases and J by 9 bases, 2 bases remained unmatched.

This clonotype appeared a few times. CDR3 in DNA: TGTGCCAGCTCCAGGGAGAACACCGGGGAGCTGTTTTTT. It codes for CASSRENTGELFF. This chain joins TRBV18 and TRBJ2-2; D is possibly TRBD1 (5 bases). The CDR3 runs 13 residues. Per the germline V gene, CDR1 is KGHSH and CDR2 is LQKENI. Trimming removed 6 bases from V and 1 base from J, with 6 bases in between.

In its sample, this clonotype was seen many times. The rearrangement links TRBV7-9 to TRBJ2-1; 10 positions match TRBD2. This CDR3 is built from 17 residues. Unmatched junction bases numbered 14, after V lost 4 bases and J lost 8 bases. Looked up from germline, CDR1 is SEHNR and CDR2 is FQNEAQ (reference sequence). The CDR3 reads CASSSRTSGGNGDEQFF. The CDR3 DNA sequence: TGTGCCAGCAGCTCTAGGACTAGCGGTGGTAATGGTGATGAGCAGTTCTTC.

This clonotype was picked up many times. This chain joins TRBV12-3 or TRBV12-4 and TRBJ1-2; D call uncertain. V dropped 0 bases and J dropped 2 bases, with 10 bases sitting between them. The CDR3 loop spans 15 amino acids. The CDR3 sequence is CASSLALVWNYGYTF. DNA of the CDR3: TGTGCCAGCAGTTTAGCGCTCGTCTGGAACTATGGCTACACCTTC.

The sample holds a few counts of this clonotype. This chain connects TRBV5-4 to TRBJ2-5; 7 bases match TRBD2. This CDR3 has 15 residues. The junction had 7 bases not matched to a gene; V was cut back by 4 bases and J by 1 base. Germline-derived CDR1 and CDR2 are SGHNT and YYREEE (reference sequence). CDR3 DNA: TGTGCCAGCAGCCCGACTGGGACTACCCAAGAGACCCAGTACTTC. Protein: CASSPTGTTQETQYF.

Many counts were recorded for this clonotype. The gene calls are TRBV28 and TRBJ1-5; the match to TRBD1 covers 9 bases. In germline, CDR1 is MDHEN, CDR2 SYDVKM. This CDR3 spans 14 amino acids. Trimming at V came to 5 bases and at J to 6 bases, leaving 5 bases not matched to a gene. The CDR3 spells CASSRDRVAQPQHF. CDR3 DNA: TGTGCCAGCAGTCGGGACAGGGTGGCTCAGCCCCAGCATTTT. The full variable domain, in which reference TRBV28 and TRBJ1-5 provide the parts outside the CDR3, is DVKVTQSSRYLVKRTGEKVFLECVQDMDHENMFWYRQDPGLGLRLIYFSYDVKMKEKGDIPEGYSVSREKKERFSLILESASTNQTSMYLCASSRDRVAQPQHFGDGTRLSIL.

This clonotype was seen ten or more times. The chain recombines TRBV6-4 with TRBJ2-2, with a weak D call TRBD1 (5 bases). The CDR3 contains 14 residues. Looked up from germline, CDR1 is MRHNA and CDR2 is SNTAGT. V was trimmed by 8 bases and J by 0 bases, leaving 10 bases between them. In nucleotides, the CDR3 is TGTGCCAGCCAGACAGCCACGAACACCGGGGAGCTGTTTTTT. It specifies CASQTATNTGELFF.